This entry features one T cell receptor (beta chain) sequence. Its antigen is currently unknown. This sample was taken from a study of T cell responses to AZD1222 COVID-19 vaccine. Study results and limitations: CD4 TCRs linked to vaccination spanned spike, dominating at 160-218 and 743-854. Receipt of two AZD1222 doses was followed by a rise in Spike-specific TCR breadth and depth. The reported proportion of spike-specific TCRs targeting unmutated variant regions was nearly half.

This CDR3 has 13 amino acids. With 0 bases removed from V and 7 bases from J, the gap between germline ends came to 7 bases. Germline V CDR1 and CDR2: MNHEY, SVGEGT. Investigators merged groups given second doses at roughly 4 or roughly 12 weeks. The protocol was immunoSEQ multiplex PCR, while the TCRdb copy is restricted to in-frame clones and leaves out a portion. The data hold approximately 200,000 clones, with approximately 90% observed a single time. The sample was peripheral blood, taken 28 days after the second AZD1222 dose. This clonotype was sampled from an adult who received the AZD1222 COVID-19 vaccine. This chain connects TRBV6-2 or TRBV6-3 to TRBJ2-1; D is ambiguous. CDR3 protein: CASSYSWGNEQFF. In DNA form, the CDR3 reads TGTGCCAGCAGTTACTCGTGGGGAAATGAGCAGTTCTTC.